This record looks at one TCR beta chain sequence and its context. Its specificity is unknown. The CDR3 contains 10 residues. J was trimmed by 9 bases and V by 9 bases; bases with no gene match: 2. Germline V gives CDR1 LGHNT, CDR2 FRNRAP. The data derive from a study of T cell responses to AZD1222 COVID-19 vaccine. General observations from the study: Clonal diversity was possibly underestimated, and the donors were mostly white British, with more females.

Profiled with immunoSEQ multiplex PCR; TCRdb holds only in-frame clones, not every one. The sample has about 130,000 clones, roughly 90% seen once. The TCR originated in an adult in good health. V and J are TRBV12-5 and TRBJ2-5; TRBD2 aligns across 9 bases. Sequenced here: peripheral blood, sampled on day 0 of AZD1222 vaccination. CDR3 in DNA: TGTGCTAGCGGCGGGGGGGCCCAGTACTTC. This sequence encodes CASGGGAQYF.